This T cell receptor beta chain derives from a study of T cell changes during pregnancy in multiple sclerosis. Some clones are missing from TCRdb's copy, which holds only in-frame ones; the method was immunoSEQ multiplex PCR. The sample gives roughly 53,000 clones, around 92% of which show up once; about 0.69% is in the top ten. V was pared by 6 bases and J by 7 bases, with 23 bases between. Germline V gene data show CDR1 as SGHRS and CDR2 as YFSETQ. The CDR3 consists of 16 residues. This sequence joins TRBV5-1 and TRBJ2-1; D may be TRBD1 (6 bases). Sequences were derived from CD4+ T cells from peripheral blood mononuclear cells, sampled in the third trimester of pregnancy. The origin of this receptor is a female donor with multiple sclerosis, enrolled in a pregnancy study. CDR3 sequence reads: CASTWGQGVSSNEQFF. Here the CDR3 DNA reads TGCGCCAGCACCTGGGGGCAGGGAGTCTCTTCGAATGAGCAGTTCTTC. The entire variable domain, with the rest obtained from reference TRBV5-1 and TRBJ2-1, is as follows: KAGVTQTPRYLIKTRGQQVTLSCSPISGHRSVSWYQQTPGQGLQFLFEYFSETQRNKGNFPGRFSGRQFSNSRSEMNVSTLELGDSALYLCASTWGQGVSSNEQFFGPGTRLTVL.